This T cell receptor (beta chain) was identified in a study of blood T cell repertoires in COVID-19. Libraries were prepared by immunoSEQ multiplex PCR; TCRdb keeps only in-frame clonotypes and omits some of them. The top ten hold under 12% of the sample, which has over 130,000 clones, approximately 88% seen once. The clonotype originates from a man in his sixties with active or convalescent COVID-19. Material: peripheral blood.

The CDR3: CASSQSTETQYF. CDR3 coding DNA: TGTGCCAGCAGCCAAAGCACGGAGACCCAGTACTTC. The gene calls are TRBV3-1 (or the pseudogene TRBV3-2) and TRBJ2-5; D gene uncertain. This CDR3 contains 12 residues. Trimming pared 2 bases from V and 5 bases from J, leaving 6 bases between. CDR1 is LGHDT and CDR2 is YNNKEL in the germline V gene (reference sequence).